These 27 T cell receptor beta chains share one sample of origin, sequenced in a study of identical twins. MiXCR, applied by TCRdb to the 5' RACE reads, yields one record per CDR3 protein. The sample has 1.5 million or so distinct CDR3 sequences; under 35% are singletons. Sequenced material: cord blood. Every receptor here comes from a newborn girl in good health.

This rearrangement joins TRBV5-6 to TRBJ2-3, with TRBD2 matching over 8 bases. J was trimmed by 1 base and V by 4 bases; bases with no gene match: 8. Germline assignment: CDR1 SGHDT and CDR2 YYEEEE. This CDR3 region has 16 residues. This CDR3 reads CASSPEGSGGTDTQYF. CDR3 nucleotide sequence: TGTGCCAGCAGCCCAGAGGGTAGCGGGGGCACAGATACGCAGTATTTT.

The chain is built from TRBV4-2 and TRBJ2-5, with D uncertain. This CDR3 contains 15 residues. V gave up 1 base and J gave up 11 bases, with 20 bases separating them. From germline, CDR1 is LGHNA and CDR2 YNFKEQ. CDR3 region: CASSQAHSVSNEQYF. The CDR3 coding sequence is TGTGCCAGCAGCCAAGCACATTCGGTGTCCAATGAGCAGTACTTC.

This clonotype was seen only a few times. This rearrangement joins TRBV12-3 or TRBV12-4 to TRBJ1-2; TRBD1 is a possible D gene (6 bases). The CDR3 has 15 amino acids. Trimming stripped 4 bases from V and 4 bases from J, with 16 bases between. The CDR3 reads CASSSPLTGLYGYTF. The CDR3 coding sequence is TGTGCCAGCAGTTCACCACTCACAGGGCTCTATGGCTACACCTTC.

This rearrangement joins TRBV11-3 to TRBJ2-3; D not resolved. Per germline, CDR1 SGHNT and CDR2 YENEEA. V lost 4 bases and J 0 bases, leaving 14 bases between the germline ends. CDR3 length equals 16 residues. CDR3 region: CASSSYPGWSTDTQYF. In DNA, the CDR3 is TGTGCCAGCAGCTCCTATCCGGGTTGGAGCACAGATACGCAGTATTTT. Supplemented by reference TRBV11-3 and TRBJ2-3, the full variable domain reads EAGVVQSPRYKIIEKKQPVAFWCNPISGHNTLYWYLQNLGQGPELLIRYENEEAVDDSQLPKDRFSAERLKGVDSTLKIQPAELGDSAVYLCASSSYPGWSTDTQYFGPGTRLTVL.

This clonotype was counted a few times. V usage is TRBV29-1 and J usage is TRBJ1-3; D call uncertain. Trimming removed 7 bases at V and 2 bases at J, with 18 bases between. The CDR3 runs 15 residues. Germline V gene sequence: CDR1 SQVTM, CDR2 ANQGSEA. CDR3 residues: CSARRAVGAGNTIYF. The CDR3 DNA follows: TGCAGCGCACGAAGGGCAGTTGGGGCTGGAAACACCATATATTTT.

The V gene is TRBV20-1, the J gene TRBJ1-5; D is ambiguous. Germline values: CDR1 DFQATT, CDR2 SNEGSKA (reference sequence). Trimming shortened V by 4 bases and J by 0 bases, and 7 bases separated the two germline ends. CDR3 size: 13 residues. As DNA, the CDR3 is TGCAGTGCTATCCCCGATAGCAATCAGCCCCAGCATTTT. Translating it yields CSAIPDSNQPQHF.

This clonotype was seen at least ten times. The genes are TRBV12-3 or TRBV12-4 and TRBJ1-2; no clear D. The CDR3 has 14 residues. Deletions cut 3 bases from V and 0 bases from J, with 8 bases between. CDR3 coding DNA: TGTGCCAGCAGTTTCCCGACACCTAACTATGGCTACACCTTC. This translates into CASSFPTPNYGYTF.

This clonotype was observed a few times. The rearrangement joins TRBV14 to TRBJ1-2; D is unresolved. The germline V and J ends were trimmed by 4 bases and 5 bases, with 17 bases remaining between them. The CDR3 consists of 15 residues. From germline, CDR1 is SGHDN and CDR2 FVKESK. The chain's CDR3 is CASSRELLDPYGYTF. For the CDR3, the DNA is TGTGCCAGCAGCCGGGAGCTTCTTGACCCATATGGCTACACCTTC.

In regard to this clonotype: One base away lies a much larger clone, so this may be a sequencing read error. This chain joins TRBV11-2 and TRBJ2-1; D remains ambiguous. CDR3 length: 14 residues. Trimming removed 1 base at V and 13 bases at J, with 17 bases between. Germline V gene sequence: CDR1 SGHAT, CDR2 FQNNGV. CDR3 amino acids: CASSLVLVPETQFF. In DNA form, the CDR3 reads TGTGCCAGCAGCTTAGTTTTAGTCCCAGAGACCCAGTTCTTC. Full variable domain (missing parts from reference TRBV11-2 and TRBJ2-1): EAGVAQSPRYKIIEKRQSVAFWCNPISGHATLYWYQQILGQGPKLLIQFQNNGVVDDSQLPKDRFSAERLKGVDSTLKIQPAKLEDSAVYLCASSLVLVPETQFFGPGTRLTVL.

About this clonotype: The germline gene is not matched at one end of the junction; a read error may be the cause. The chain couples TRBV27 to TRBJ2-5; D is possibly TRBD2 (5 bases). The CDR3 runs 13 residues. CDR1 MNHEY and CDR2 SMNVEV come from the germline V gene (reference sequence). As DNA, the CDR3 is TGTGCCAGCAGCCACACTAGTTCAGAGATCCAGTACTTC. Its translation: CASSHTSSEIQYF.

The chain combines TRBV7-7 with TRBJ2-5; 9 bases agree with TRBD2. This CDR3 spans 15 amino acids. V lost 4 bases to trimming and J lost 2 bases; unmatched junction nucleotides: 5. Germline CDR1 reads SSHAT; CDR2 reads FNYEAQ (reference sequence). CDR3 sequence (DNA): TGTGCCAGCAGCTACCAGCGGGGGGAACAAGAGACCCAGTACTTC. As protein: CASSYQRGEQETQYF.

V and J are TRBV6-6 and TRBJ2-1, with 8 bases fitting TRBD2. With the DNA end fitting TRBJ2-7 better, the J assignment may be wrong. The germline V gene has CDR1 MNHNY and CDR2 SVGAGI (reference sequence). CDR3 length: 16 residues. The CDR3 sequence: CASILGLAQPYNEQYF. In DNA, the CDR3 is TGTGCCAGCATCCTAGGACTAGCCCAACCATACAATGAGCAGTACTTC.

The chain couples TRBV19 to TRBJ2-1; 15 bases agree with TRBD2. CDR1 LNHDA and CDR2 SQIVND come from the germline V gene (reference sequence). The CDR3 has 16 amino acids. V was pared by 6 bases and J by 8 bases, with 8 bases of the junction left unmatched. The CDR3 coding sequence is TGTGCCAGTAGGCGGACTAGCGGGAGGGCCACGTATGAGCAGTTCTTC. This encodes CASRRTSGRATYEQFF.

This clonotype was counted between two and nine times. J is TRBJ2-7 and V is TRBV3-1, with D tentatively TRBD2 (6 bases). Germline loops: CDR1 LGHDT, CDR2 YNNKEL (reference sequence). The CDR3 runs to 15 residues. V was clipped by 3 bases and J by 3 bases, with 15 bases between them. The CDR3 sequence is CASSHNGGEVYEQYF. For the CDR3, the DNA is TGTGCCAGCAGCCACAACGGGGGAGAAGTCTACGAGCAGTACTTC.

V is TRBV4-1 and J is TRBJ2-5; D call uncertain. V was clipped by 3 bases and J by 5 bases, with 10 bases between them. The CDR3 covers 13 residues. Germline assignment: CDR1 MGHRA and CDR2 YSYEKL. In DNA form, the CDR3 reads TGCGCCAGCAGCCAGGCAGTTATGGAGACCCAGTACTTC. Residues: CASSQAVMETQYF.

In DNA form, the CDR3 reads TGTGCCAGCAGTCCTACAGGGAAGCATGGCTACACCTTC. This encodes CASSPTGKHGYTF. V gene TRBV12-3 or TRBV12-4 combines with J gene TRBJ1-2; perhaps TRBD1 as D (6 bases). V lost 5 bases to trimming and J lost 6 bases, with 13 bases between them. The CDR3 has 13 amino acids.

A few counts support this clonotype. The V call is TRBV25-1, the J call TRBJ2-1, with 8 bases aligning to TRBD1. The CDR3 contains 15 residues. Germline V gene data show CDR1 as MGHDK and CDR2 as SYGVNS. V lost 5 bases to trimming and J lost 7 bases; unmatched junction nucleotides: 10. CDR3 sequence (DNA): TGTGCCAGCAGTCGAGGAGGACAGGGAGGAAATGAGCAGTTCTTC. Translated, it gives CASSRGGQGGNEQFF.

The chain links TRBV7-9 to TRBJ2-1; the match to TRBD2 covers 8 bases. This CDR3 has 18 residues. Germline-derived CDR1 and CDR2 are SEHNR and FQNEAQ (reference sequence). Trimming removed 2 bases from V and 4 bases from J; junction bases left unmatched: 13. The CDR3 region has the DNA TGTGCCAGCAGCTTATTCCCGCCGGGACTAGGAATGTACAATGAGCAGTTCTTC. Translated, it gives CASSLFPPGLGMYNEQFF. The variable domain in full, completed from reference TRBV7-9 and TRBJ2-1, reads DTGVSQNPRHKITKRGQNVTFRCDPISEHNRLYWYRQTLGQGPEFLTYFQNEAQLEKSRLLSDRFSAERPKGSFSTLEIQRTEQGDSAMYLCASSLFPPGLGMYNEQFFGPGTRLTVL.

This clonotype was counted a few times. The chain recombines TRBV5-1 with TRBJ2-3; D not certain. CDR1 and CDR2 (germline): SGHRS, YFSETQ. The ends were cut back, 1 base at V and 2 bases at J, with 8 bases in the middle. This CDR3 is 14 amino acids long. The CDR3 loop reads CASSLWHFTDTQYF. The CDR3 nucleotides read TGCGCCAGCAGCTTGTGGCACTTCACAGATACGCAGTATTTT.

This chain links TRBV7-2 with TRBJ2-7; 9 bases fit TRBD2. The CDR3 runs to 15 residues. Germline CDR1 is SGHTA and CDR2 is FQGNSA. With 5 bases clipped from V and 2 bases from J, the junction kept 7 bases outside the gene matches. CDR3 residues: CASSPDLAGTYEQYF. The CDR3 DNA is TGTGCCAGCAGCCCCGATCTAGCGGGGACCTACGAGCAGTACTTC. Based on the CDR3 plus reference TRBV7-2 and TRBJ2-7, the full variable domain is GAGVSQSPSNKVTEKGKDVELRCDPISGHTALYWYRQSLGQGLEFLIYFQGNSAPDKSGLPSDRFSAERTGGSVSTLTIQRTQQEDSAVYLCASSPDLAGTYEQYFGPGTRLTVT.

The chain joins TRBV20-1 to TRBJ2-5, with 11 positions matching TRBD2. Germline CDR1 and CDR2: DFQATT and SNEGSKA (reference sequence). V shed 1 base, J shed 11 bases, and the junction held 15 bases outside the gene matches. The CDR3 length is 16 residues. DNA for the CDR3: TGCAGTGCTAGAGGTGGTAGCGGGGGGGCGAGGGGAAAGCAGTACTTC. Amino acids: CSARGGSGGARGKQYF.

The chain employs TRBV4-1 and TRBJ1-1; D gene ambiguous. CDR3 length: 13 residues. The germline gives CDR1 MGHRA, CDR2 YSYEKL. Trimming pared 0 bases from V and 7 bases from J, leaving 9 bases between. The CDR3 sequence: CASSQDPGLEAFF. The CDR3 DNA sequence: TGCGCCAGCAGCCAAGATCCCGGACTTGAAGCTTTCTTT.

This clonotype showed up many times. The V gene is TRBV20-1, the J gene TRBJ2-7; D perhaps matches TRBD1 (6 bases). Trimming took 6 bases from V and 0 from J, leaving 12 bases between them. Looked up from germline, CDR1 is DFQATT and CDR2 is SNEGSKA (reference sequence). The CDR3 is 13 residues long. The CDR3 region has the DNA TGCAGTGCGGACCGGGACACCTCCTACGAGCAGTACTTC. Its translation: CSADRDTSYEQYF.

This clonotype has more than one count but fewer than ten. The chain joins TRBV5-1 to TRBJ2-4; D perhaps matches TRBD2 (6 bases). In germline, CDR1 is SGHRS, CDR2 YFSETQ. CDR3 length: 15 amino acids. Deletions cut 0 bases from V and 7 bases from J, with 14 bases between. The CDR3 nucleotides read TGCGCCAGCAGCTTGGTGCGGGGCGCGGGGAACATTCAGTACTTC. It translates to CASSLVRGAGNIQYF.

This clonotype was picked up a small number of times. The chain recombines TRBV6-1 with TRBJ2-1; TRBD2 aligns across 7 bases. V was pared by 2 bases and J by 2 bases, with 12 bases of the junction left unmatched. The CDR3 has 18 residues. Germline V lookup: CDR1 MNHNS, CDR2 SASEGT. This CDR3 is CASSEPERWGGPYNEQFF. The CDR3 nucleotides are TGTGCCAGCAGTGAACCAGAAAGGTGGGGAGGGCCCTACAATGAGCAGTTCTTC.

The table lists this clonotype with a few counts. The chain employs TRBV4-2 and TRBJ2-1, with D maybe TRBD2 (6 bases). The ends were cut back, 3 bases at V and 3 bases at J, with 18 bases in the middle. CDR1 is LGHNA, CDR2 YNFKEQ, per germline. CDR3 length: 17 residues. CDR3 in amino acids: CASSQTTSPGLYNEQFF. The DNA for the CDR3 is TGTGCCAGCAGCCAGACGACTAGTCCGGGACTCTACAATGAGCAGTTCTTC.

This chain joins TRBV4-1 and TRBJ2-1, with 8 bases that match TRBD2. Germline V gene data show CDR1 as MGHRA and CDR2 as YSYEKL. This CDR3 is 17 amino acids long. Unmatched junction bases numbered 9, after V lost 0 bases and J lost 5 bases. The CDR3 spells CASSQDTRLASDNEQFF. In nucleotides, the CDR3 is TGCGCCAGCAGCCAAGATACTAGACTAGCGTCGGACAATGAGCAGTTCTTC.